This record concerns one TCR beta chain sequence. Its specificity is not known. The data were taken from a study of T cell repertoires in cytomegalovirus infection. Study in general: CMV epitopes in the study were HLA-C-restricted (recently identified) and HLA-B-restricted (well studied). Study results and limitations: Identification of carriers of CMV plus the relevant HLA was performed using cumulative public TCR beta family frequency. Across the ex vivo response, the dominant clonotypes were HLA-C-restricted CMV-specific TCR beta clonotypes.

Germline V gene lookup returns CDR1 SGHVS and CDR2 FQNEAQ. The CDR3 spans 15 residues. Trimming pared 4 bases from V and 5 bases from J, leaving 12 bases between. TCRdb re-analysed the reads in MiXCR, keeping a single row per CDR3 protein. The table includes approximately 730,000 distinct CDR3 sequences, around 31% detected once. This clonotype originated in a human donor in good health (CMV status not recorded). Some clones in this sample may be carry-over from other donors' samples. Sequenced here: cultured PBMCs, sampled from culture after CMV antigen stimulation. V is TRBV7-8 and J is TRBJ1-6; D uncertain. The CDR3 DNA is TGTGCCAGCAGCTCATACGACGGTAATAATTCACCCCTCCACTTT. This gives the protein CASSSYDGNNSPLHF.